These 2 T cell receptor beta chains originate from one sample sequenced in a study of response to subunit inactivated influenza vaccine. MiXCR, applied by TCRdb to the RT-PCR reads, yields one record per CDR3 protein. The sample lists roughly 500,000 distinct CDR3 sequences; more than 15% were seen once. The sequenced sample was CD4+ T cells sorted from PBMCs, obtained 23 to 25 months after vaccination. The receptors were gathered from a man between 50 and 69 years old who received an inactivated influenza vaccine.

As concerns this clonotype: Given a much more abundant clone one base away, this may be a read error. The final CDR3 position lacks the conserved phenylalanine or tryptophan, pointing to a likely read error. V usage is TRBV5-6 and J usage is TRBJ1-2, with 9 bases matching TRBD1. This CDR3 spans 15 amino acids. V lost 4 bases and J lost 3; bases outside the gene matches: 7. Germline CDR1 SGHDT, CDR2 YYEEEE. The CDR3 nucleotides read TGTGCCAGCAGCACACTCACAGGGGGCGACTATGGCTACACCTAC. This translates into CASSTLTGGDYGYTY.

The chain has TRBV7-8 and TRBJ2-5; D tentatively reads TRBD1 or TRBD2 (5 bases each). The V gene's germline CDR1 is SGHVS and CDR2 FQNEAQ. Trimming pared 4 bases from V and 5 bases from J, leaving 17 bases between. The CDR3 has 15 residues. The CDR3 sequence is CASSSLRAEGETQYF. The CDR3 DNA reads TGTGCCAGCAGCTCGCTCCGGGCCGAGGGGGAGACCCAGTACTTC.